This TCR beta chain was recovered during a study of molecular identifiers for immune sequencing clone quantification. TCRdb re-called the PCR reads with MiXCR, one entry per CDR3 protein. The repertoire holds around 70,000 distinct CDR3 sequences, with roughly 18% as singletons. This clonotype was seen repeatedly, ten times or more. The CDR3 is made up of 13 amino acids. Germline V gene sequence: CDR1 SGHNT, CDR2 YYREEE (reference sequence). The ends were cut back, 4 bases at V and 1 base at J, with 9 bases in the middle. This chain links TRBV5-4 with TRBJ2-7; D might be TRBD2 (6 bases). The clonotype comes from a human donor in good health. Some libraries in this study had Jurkat cell RNA spiked in. Sequencing used naive CD8+ T cells from blood, with Jurkat cell RNA spiked in. Subset described: FACS-sorted CD8+CD4-CCR7+CD45RA+ naive T cells. The CDR3 coding sequence is TGTGCCAGCAGCGATGGGACTTCCTACGAGCAGTACTTC. This translates into CASSDGTSYEQYF.